The 19 T cell receptor beta chains in this list originate from one sample, sequenced in a study of cytomegalovirus exposure and HLA in healthy donors. The data were produced by immunoSEQ multiplex PCR, yet TCRdb's version contains in-frame clones alone and is incomplete. The repertoire holds approximately 71,000 clones, with approximately 91% as singletons. The sequencing sample was made of PBMCs. Receptors originate from a man aged 18 to 30 in good health and CMV-seronegative.

The rearrangement joins TRBV13 to TRBJ2-2; TRBD2 might be the D (5 bases). Germline V gives CDR1 PRHDT, CDR2 FYEKMQ (reference sequence). CDR3 length: 14 amino acids. V shed 7 bases and J shed 5 bases, with 14 bases lying between them. The CDR3 nucleotides read TGTGCCAGCACCTCTTCCCCGGGGACCGGGGAGCTGTTTTTT. Amino acids: CASTSSPGTGELFF.

V and J are TRBV6-1 and TRBJ2-7, with 10 bases that match TRBD2. CDR1 is MNHNS and CDR2 is SASEGT in the germline V gene. J gave up 5 bases and V 9 bases, and 13 bases lay outside the gene matches. This CDR3 is 15 amino acids long. CDR3: CASVGSSGRPHEQYF. The CDR3 DNA follows: TGTGCCAGTGTGGGGTCTAGCGGGAGACCCCACGAGCAGTACTTC.

The CDR3 sequence: CASSLNRGTDTQYF. The CDR3 DNA reads TGTGCCAGCTCACTTAACAGGGGCACAGATACGCAGTATTTT. This chain links TRBV18 with TRBJ2-3, with a possible D match to TRBD1 (6 bases). Germline loops: CDR1 KGHSH, CDR2 LQKENI. This CDR3 has 14 amino acids. V lost 4 bases and J 1 base, leaving 9 bases between the germline ends.

The V and J genes are TRBV27 and TRBJ2-7; TRBD2 aligns across 13 bases. Germline V gives CDR1 MNHEY, CDR2 SMNVEV (reference sequence). The CDR3 has 14 residues. Germline trimming cut 8 bases from V and 0 bases from J; bases unmatched to any gene: 1. The CDR3 DNA is TGTGCCAGCCGGACTAGCGGGAGCTCCTACGAGCAGTACTTC. As protein: CASRTSGSSYEQYF.

V gene TRBV19 combines with J gene TRBJ2-2; a possible D gene is TRBD1 (6 bases). Germline V CDR1 and CDR2: LNHDA, SQIVND (reference sequence). The CDR3 is 13 amino acids. The V end lost 6 bases, the J end lost 4 bases, and 9 bases lay between the germline ends. For the CDR3, the DNA is TGTGCCAGTAGGAGGACAGTCACCGGGGAGCTGTTTTTT. Translation gives CASRRTVTGELFF.

The gene calls are TRBV5-4 and TRBJ2-5, with D tentatively TRBD1 (6 bases). Germline V gives CDR1 SGHNT, CDR2 YYREEE (reference sequence). The CDR3 runs to 15 residues. V was pared by 4 bases and J by 5 bases, with 18 bases between. The CDR3 nucleotides are TGTGCCAGCAGCCCAGGGGAGTACCCGGGGGAGACCCAGTACTTC. The encoded protein is CASSPGEYPGETQYF. Filled out from reference TRBV5-4 and TRBJ2-5, the complete variable domain reads ETGVTQSPTHLIKTRGQQVTLRCSSQSGHNTVSWYQQALGQGPQFIFQYYREEENGRGNFPPRFSGLQFPNYSSELNVNALELDDSALYLCASSPGEYPGETQYFGPGTRLLVL.

The chain's CDR3 is CASSEATDVSQPQHF. The CDR3 coding sequence is TGTGCCAGCAGTGAAGCGACAGATGTAAGCCAGCCCCAGCATTTT. V usage is TRBV2 and J usage is TRBJ1-5, with a possible D match to TRBD1 (5 bases). The V gene lost 0 bases and the J gene lost 7 bases, with 13 bases spanning the gap. This CDR3 contains 15 residues. Germline CDR1 SNHLY, CDR2 FYNNEI.

The rearrangement joins TRBV4-3 to TRBJ1-5; D is unresolved. Trimming left V 0 bases short and J 6 bases short, with 6 bases between. Germline CDR1 and CDR2: LGHNA and YSLEER. The CDR3 runs 13 residues. As DNA, the CDR3 is TGCGCCAGCAGCCAAGATGAGGGTCAGCCCCAGCATTTT. It yields the protein CASSQDEGQPQHF.

J is TRBJ1-4 and V is TRBV28; 9 nucleotides match TRBD1. This CDR3 contains 17 residues. The junction had 5 bases not matched to a gene; V was cut back by 2 bases and J by 1 base. CDR1 and CDR2 (germline): MDHEN, SYDVKM. The CDR3 region is CASSLPQGALTNEKLFF. The CDR3 DNA is TGTGCCAGCAGTTTACCACAGGGGGCGTTAACTAATGAAAAACTGTTTTTT.

This clone occurred once. J is TRBJ1-2 and V is TRBV7-8, with D possibly TRBD1 on 5 matching bases. The ends were cut back, 5 bases at V and 6 bases at J, with 16 bases in the middle. From germline, CDR1 is SGHVS and CDR2 FQNEAQ. The length of the CDR3 is 14 residues. The CDR3 bases are TGTGCCAGCAGCCTACAGGCAGGTGAGGATGGCTACACCTTC. Amino acid sequence: CASSLQAGEDGYTF.

V is TRBV29-1 and J is TRBJ2-5; TRBD2 might be the D (6 bases). Germline V gives CDR1 SQVTM, CDR2 ANQGSEA. V lost 2 bases to trimming and J lost 2 bases, with 12 bases between them. The CDR3 covers 14 residues. The CDR3 region has the DNA TGCAGCGTTGAATTTAGGGACTTACAAGAGACCCAGTACTTC. Translated: CSVEFRDLQETQYF.

The chain couples TRBV2 to TRBJ2-7; a weak D match, TRBD2 (6 bases). V was cut by 2 bases and J by 0 bases, with 11 bases left in between. This CDR3 has 15 residues. Per the germline V gene, CDR1 is SNHLY and CDR2 is FYNNEI. For the CDR3, the DNA is TGTGCCAGCAGTGAAAGAGCGGGCTTCTCCTACGAGCAGTACTTC. The encoded protein is CASSERAGFSYEQYF. Full variable domain (outside the CDR3, taken from reference TRBV2 and TRBJ2-7): EPEVTQTPSHQVTQMGQEVILRCVPISNHLYFYWYRQILGQKVEFLVSFYNNEISEKSEIFDDQFSVERPDGSNFTLKIRSTKLEDSAMYFCASSERAGFSYEQYFGPGTRLTVT.

J is TRBJ2-3 and V is TRBV27, with 8 bases aligning to TRBD1. Germline CDR1 and CDR2: MNHEY and SMNVEV (reference sequence). This CDR3 is 14 amino acids long. J was trimmed by 5 bases and V by 4 bases; bases with no gene match: 5. The CDR3: CASSSTGAGDTQYF. CDR3 in DNA: TGTGCCAGCAGTTCGACAGGGGCGGGAGATACGCAGTATTTT.

The J gene is TRBJ2-5, the V gene TRBV5-4, with 7 bases fitting TRBD1. This CDR3 is 16 amino acids long. J was trimmed by 4 bases and V by 4 bases; bases with no gene match: 13. CDR1 is SGHNT and CDR2 is YYREEE in the germline V gene (reference sequence). CDR3 amino acids: CASSPKLTGVGETQYF. The CDR3 DNA sequence: TGTGCCAGCAGCCCTAAACTAACAGGGGTAGGAGAGACCCAGTACTTC. Together with reference TRBV5-4 and TRBJ2-5, the CDR3 gives the full variable domain: ETGVTQSPTHLIKTRGQQVTLRCSSQSGHNTVSWYQQALGQGPQFIFQYYREEENGRGNFPPRFSGLQFPNYSSELNVNALELDDSALYLCASSPKLTGVGETQYFGPGTRLLVL.

This chain uses TRBV9 with TRBJ2-7, with D possibly TRBD1 on 6 matching bases. Germline lookup yields CDR1 SGDLS and CDR2 YYNGEE. The CDR3 spans 15 residues. Trimming removed 4 bases at V and 3 bases at J, with 17 bases between. This CDR3 reads CASSPKGVQGYEQYF. CDR3 in DNA: TGTGCCAGCAGCCCAAAGGGGGTCCAGGGCTACGAGCAGTACTTC.

The CDR3 bases are TGTGCCAGCAGCTTTGGTCAGGCCTACGAGCAGTACTTC. Amino acids: CASSFGQAYEQYF. This chain links TRBV11-2 with TRBJ2-7; D gene unclear. In germline, CDR1 is SGHAT, CDR2 FQNNGV. Trimming cost V 3 bases and J 2 bases, with 8 bases left between them. The CDR3 loop spans 13 amino acids.

The chain has TRBV28 and TRBJ2-1; 7 nucleotides match TRBD2. Losses at the gene ends were 8 bases for V and 5 bases for J; bases not matched to a gene: 6. The CDR3 extends over 13 amino acids. The germline CDR1 and CDR2 sequences are MDHEN and SYDVKM. The CDR3 coding sequence is TGTGCCAGCGGCCTAGCGGAGAACAATGAGCAGTTCTTC. Translation: CASGLAENNEQFF.

J is TRBJ2-3 and V is TRBV6-5, with a tentative D call TRBD1 (5 bases). The CDR3 is 15 amino acids. V lost 0 bases, J lost 5 bases, and 12 bases lay in between. Germline-derived CDR1 and CDR2 are MNHEY and SVGAGI. DNA of the CDR3: TGTGCCAGCAGTTACTCGATCCCAAGGGGAGATACGCAGTATTTT. As protein: CASSYSIPRGDTQYF.

The V and J genes are TRBV11-2 and TRBJ2-5; TRBD2 matches at 7 bases. Germline CDR1 and CDR2: SGHAT and FQNNGV. The CDR3 is made up of 15 amino acids. After removal of 1 base from V and 1 base from J, the junction contained 3 bases not matched to a gene. The CDR3: CASSLVGGIQETQYF. CDR3 in DNA: TGTGCCAGCAGCTTAGTGGGGGGGATCCAAGAGACCCAGTACTTC.